What follows is one T cell receptor beta chain and its context. Only in-frame clones appear in the TCRdb table, and some are missing; sequencing was by immunoSEQ multiplex PCR. Among about 82,000 clones, about 80% were seen once, and the ten largest hold approximately 12%. The germline V and J ends were trimmed by 2 bases and 8 bases, with 13 bases remaining between them. Germline loops: CDR1 SGHDT, CDR2 YYEEEE. The CDR3 runs to 13 residues. The sample belongs to a study of blood T cell repertoires in COVID-19. Study context: Whether acute or convalescent, the COVID-19 samples came from the United States, Italy and Spain.

The TCR originated in a woman between 40 and 55 years old with active or convalescent COVID-19. Specimen: peripheral blood. V and J are TRBV5-6 and TRBJ1-2; D not certain. The CDR3 sequence: CASSFGDVGGYTF. The CDR3 DNA reads TGTGCCAGCAGCTTTGGCGATGTGGGCGGCTACACCTTC.